These T cell receptor beta chains were read from a single sample in a study of cytomegalovirus exposure and HLA in healthy donors. Sequencing was performed with immunoSEQ multiplex PCR; in TCRdb, only in-frame clones are kept and a portion is missing. The sample comprises 120,000 or so clones, approximately 90% of which are singletons, and 1.5% to 2% rests with the top ten. The sample taken for sequencing was PBMCs. These receptors were collected from a woman between 18 and 29 years old in good health and CMV-seronegative. Both conserved end residues are part of each CDR3. The D gene is left open where the match is weak. Size values are once, few and many counts, or a class for expanded clones, and some rows have none.

TRBV19	TRBD1	TRBJ2-2	-	CASSDPGGTGELFF	TGTGCCAGTAGCGACCCAGGGGGCACCGGGGAGCTGTTTTTT
TRBV7-9	-	TRBJ2-7	-	CASSFGEGEQYF	TGTGCCAGCAGCTTTGGAGAGGGTGAGCAGTACTTC
TRBV10-3	TRBD1	TRBJ1-2	-	CAISESPLDRANYGYTF	TGTGCCATCAGTGAGTCACCACTAGACAGGGCTAACTATGGCTACACCTTC
TRBV5-1	-	TRBJ1-2	-	CASSLVGTPSWGYTF	TGCGCCAGCAGCTTGGTAGGGACACCCTCGTGGGGCTACACCTTC
TRBV28	-	TRBJ1-1	-	CASSFIAEGAFF	TGTGCCAGCAGTTTTATCGCGGAGGGAGCTTTCTTT
TRBV27	-	TRBJ2-1	-	CASSLSTGFSYNEQFF	TGTGCCAGCAGTTTATCGACGGGGTTCTCCTACAATGAGCAGTTCTTC
TRBV5-4	TRBD1	TRBJ1-2	-	CASSRGTGHNYGYTF	TGTGCCAGCAGCAGGGGGACAGGGCATAACTATGGCTACACCTTC
TRBV7-9	-	TRBJ2-5	-	CASSPISGETQYF	TGTGCCAGCAGCCCCATCTCCGGGGAGACCCAGTACTTC
TRBV5-4	-	TRBJ1-3	few	CASSFSGVGNTIYF	TGTGCCAGCAGCTTTTCAGGGGTCGGAAACACCATATATTTT
TRBV6-1	TRBD1	TRBJ2-7	-	CASRDRVWEQYF	TGTGCCAGCAGGGACAGGGTTTGGGAGCAGTACTTC
TRBV4-2	TRBD2	TRBJ2-1	-	CASSQDPAGDSYNEQFF	TGTGCCAGCAGCCAAGATCCAGCGGGAGACTCCTACAATGAGCAGTTCTTC
TRBV21-1	-	TRBJ2-7	-	CASSKGGTGGRAGGAYEQYF	TGTGCCAGCAGCAAAGGGGGGACAGGGGGCCGAGCGGGAGGCGCCTACGAGCAGTACTTC
TRBV7-2	TRBD1	TRBJ2-7	-	CASSLVAFTGTATYEQYF	TGTGCCAGCAGCTTAGTGGCCTTTACGGGGACAGCGACCTACGAGCAGTACTTC
TRBV7-6	TRBD1	TRBJ1-5	-	CASSFPRGQDYSNQPQHF	TGTGCCAGCAGCTTTCCTAGGGGACAGGATTATAGCAATCAGCCCCAGCATTTT
TRBV4-2	TRBD1	TRBJ2-7	-	CASSVDRGPFYEQYF	TGTGCCAGCAGCGTGGACAGGGGGCCCTTCTACGAGCAGTACTTC
TRBV13	TRBD2	TRBJ2-5	-	CASSPAEREGLETQYF	TGTGCCAGCAGCCCAGCGGAGCGGGAGGGTTTGGAGACCCAGTACTTC
TRBV15	TRBD1	TRBJ1-5	-	CATSRRDRGGDQPQHF	TGTGCCACCAGCAGGCGAGACAGGGGAGGAGATCAGCCCCAGCATTTT
TRBV11-3	TRBD1	TRBJ2-5	-	CASSYIWDSQETQYF	TGTGCCAGCAGCTATATCTGGGACAGCCAAGAGACCCAGTACTTC